A single sample is the source of the 24 T cell receptor beta chains below, sequenced in a study of shared clonotypes between healthy human individuals. Method: immunoSEQ multiplex PCR; TCRdb's copy keeps in-frame clones and lacks some. In the table there are 450,000 to 500,000 clones, 70% to 80% of which are singletons. Sequencing input: PBMCs. These TCRs come from a woman in her 40s in good health. Some clones in this sample may be carry-over from other donors' samples.

CDR3 bases: TGCGCCAGCACTCTAGGGAGGGAAGCTTTCTTT. Residues: CASTLGREAFF. V is TRBV10-2 and J is TRBJ1-1; D unclear. The CDR3 runs 11 residues. The V end lost 7 bases, the J end lost 8 bases, and 11 bases lay between the germline ends. Per germline, CDR1 WSHSY and CDR2 SAAADI.

In its sample, this clone was seen once. The V and J genes are TRBV5-1 and TRBJ2-7; D perhaps matches TRBD2 (5 bases). Germline V gives CDR1 SGHRS, CDR2 YFSETQ. The CDR3 consists of 15 residues. Trimming took 4 bases from V and 1 from J, leaving 15 bases between them. As DNA, the CDR3 is TGCGCCAGCAGCCCTGGCGCTGGGAGATCCTACGAGCAGTACTTC. Translating it yields CASSPGAGRSYEQYF.

The chain is built from TRBV7-3 and TRBJ2-1, with TRBD2 identical over 9 bases. Germline V gene data show CDR1 as SGHTA and CDR2 as FQGTGA. Unmatched junction bases numbered 3, after V lost 3 bases and J lost 6 bases. The CDR3 contains 14 residues. In nucleotides, the CDR3 is TGTGCCAGCAGCTTGACTAGCGGCCCCAATGAGCAGTTCTTC. It translates to CASSLTSGPNEQFF.

The genes are TRBV18 and TRBJ1-2; no definite D call. Germline CDR1 is KGHSH and CDR2 is LQKENI. The CDR3 spans 13 residues. V was pared by 2 bases and J by 5 bases, with 9 bases between. CDR3 sequence: CASSPEQRYGYTF. The CDR3 DNA is TGTGCCAGCTCACCAGAACAGAGATATGGCTACACCTTC.

V is TRBV7-9 and J is TRBJ2-7; D unclear. V lost 6 bases and J 4 bases, leaving 13 bases between the germline ends. CDR1 is SEHNR, CDR2 FQNEAQ, per germline (reference sequence). This CDR3 is 13 amino acids long. This CDR3 is CASSTDGRYEQYF. CDR3 DNA: TGTGCCAGCAGTACGGACGGGCGGTACGAGCAGTACTTC.

This clone was recorded only once. The V call is TRBV20-1, the J call TRBJ2-3, with D hard to call. CDR3 size: 11 residues. V was cut by 3 bases and J by 7 bases, with 8 bases left in between. Germline values: CDR1 DFQATT, CDR2 SNEGSKA (reference sequence). CDR3 sequence: CSASAAYTQYF. CDR3 DNA: TGCAGTGCTAGTGCGGCGTATACGCAGTATTTT.

This rearrangement joins TRBV29-1 to TRBJ1-5; D is unresolved. Germline values: CDR1 SQVTM, CDR2 ANQGSEA. The CDR3 extends over 13 amino acids. The V and J ends lost 4 bases and 5 bases respectively, with 12 bases between them. The CDR3, as DNA: TGCAGCGTTGGAGGGAGCGGGGATCAGCCCCAGCATTTT. The encoded protein is CSVGGSGDQPQHF.

This chain uses TRBV7-9 with TRBJ2-1, with TRBD2 identical over 13 bases. Germline values: CDR1 SEHNR, CDR2 FQNEAQ (reference sequence). This CDR3 has 16 amino acids. J gave up 8 bases and V 5 bases, and 9 bases lay outside the gene matches. The CDR3 loop is CASSVSGTSGKDEQFF. CDR3 DNA: TGTGCCAGCAGCGTTTCCGGGACTAGCGGGAAGGATGAGCAGTTCTTC.

The CDR3 DNA reads TGTGCCAGCAGTTTCACTCAGCCTAACTATGGCTACACCTTC. This translates into CASSFTQPNYGYTF. The rearrangement uses TRBV27 and TRBJ1-2; D call uncertain. The CDR3 consists of 14 residues. CDR1 and CDR2 (germline): MNHEY, SMNVEV (reference sequence). V was trimmed by 3 bases and J by 0 bases, leaving 8 bases between them.

CDR3 sequence reads: CAISESPGTTYEQYF. In nucleotides, the CDR3 is TGTGCCATCAGTGAGTCCCCAGGGACCACCTACGAGCAGTACTTC. The chain combines TRBV10-3 with TRBJ2-7; D may correspond to TRBD1 or TRBD2 (5 bases each). Trimming cost V 0 bases and J 2 bases, with 11 bases left between them. Looked up from germline, CDR1 is ENHRY and CDR2 is SYGVKD. The length of the CDR3 is 15 residues.

This rearrangement joins TRBV28 to TRBJ1-1; D unclear. The CDR3 has 16 amino acids. Germline lookup yields CDR1 MDHEN and CDR2 SYDVKM. V was cut by 5 bases and J by 5 bases, with 21 bases left in between. The CDR3 loop reads CASSPPPPGIGTEAFF. The CDR3 nucleotides are TGTGCCAGCAGTCCCCCCCCTCCGGGCATCGGGACTGAAGCTTTCTTT.

The chain links TRBV11-2 to TRBJ2-1; D gene uncertain. With 0 bases removed from V and 5 bases from J, the gap between germline ends came to 5 bases. The CDR3 consists of 13 residues. Germline V gene sequence: CDR1 SGHAT, CDR2 FQNNGV. Here the CDR3 DNA reads TGTGCCAGCAGCTTAGAAGTAAACAATGAGCAGTTCTTC. Translating it yields CASSLEVNNEQFF.

This clone was picked up a small number of times. The chain joins TRBV2 to TRBJ1-1; no definite D call. CDR3 length: 13 amino acids. Germline lookup yields CDR1 SNHLY and CDR2 FYNNEI. Trimming shortened V by 8 bases and J by 0 bases, and 10 bases separated the two germline ends. CDR3 bases: TGTGCCAGCCGACAATACATGAACACTGAAGCTTTCTTT. This encodes CASRQYMNTEAFF.

The chain couples TRBV7-6 to TRBJ1-1; no reliable D call. This CDR3 is 17 amino acids long. Germline assignment: CDR1 SGHVS and CDR2 FNYEAQ. Deletions cut 3 bases from V and 5 bases from J, with 22 bases between. The CDR3 bases are TGTGCCAGCAGCTTGATAGCCCTGGGAGGGAGTGGTACTGAAGCTTTCTTT. Translated, it gives CASSLIALGGSGTEAFF.

The J gene is TRBJ2-3, the V gene TRBV21-1; TRBD2 is taken as the D call from the table, unchecked against the DNA. TRBV21-1 is a known pseudogene. The CDR3 sequence is 13 residues long. The CDR3 protein is CASILAEEDTQYF. CDR3 bases: TGTGCCAGCATCCTAGCGGAGGAAGATACGCAGTATTTT.

The chain couples TRBV13 to TRBJ2-5; the match to TRBD2 covers 7 bases. The J segment lost 0 bases and the V segment lost 5 bases, leaving 9 bases of the junction unmatched. CDR1 and CDR2 (germline): PRHDT, FYEKMQ (reference sequence). The CDR3 covers 16 residues. CDR3 DNA sequence: TGTGCCAGCAGCCAGAAGAGGGAGGGGTACCAAGAGACCCAGTACTTC. This encodes CASSQKREGYQETQYF.

The CDR3 region is CASSVRQGSGDTQYF. CDR3 sequence (DNA): TGTGCCAGTAGTGTCCGACAGGGGTCGGGCGATACGCAGTATTTT. The chain links TRBV19 to TRBJ2-3; TRBD1 matches 8 bases. V was clipped by 5 bases and J by 6 bases; unmatched bases: 10. The CDR3 contains 15 residues. The germline gives CDR1 LNHDA, CDR2 SQIVND (reference sequence).

The chain carries TRBV5-1 and TRBJ2-3; 14 positions agree with TRBD2. The CDR3 totals 15 residues. CDR1 SGHRS and CDR2 YFSETQ come from the germline V gene. The V gene end was trimmed by 5 bases and the J gene end by 6 bases; junction bases not matched to a gene: 5. In nucleotides, the CDR3 is TGCGCCAGCAGAGGGACTAGCGGGAGACGGGATACGCAGTATTTT. Its translation: CASRGTSGRRDTQYF.

The chain joins TRBV2 to TRBJ1-5; 7 positions agree with TRBD1. The V and J ends lost 4 bases and 5 bases, in that order; junction bases with no gene match: 5. Per germline, CDR1 SNHLY and CDR2 FYNNEI. This CDR3 is 14 amino acids long. CDR3 DNA sequence: TGTGCCAGCAGTGGACAGGGTTCGGATCAGCCCCAGCATTTT. This encodes CASSGQGSDQPQHF.

The chain recombines TRBV6-1 with TRBJ2-1, with D perhaps matching TRBD1 or TRBD2 (5 bases each). The CDR3 extends over 17 amino acids. Germline CDR1 is MNHNS and CDR2 is SASEGT. Trimming shortened V by 2 bases and J by 3 bases, and 17 bases separated the two germline ends. CDR3 sequence: CASSERDGTWGYNEQFF. CDR3 DNA: TGTGCCAGCAGTGAACGGGACGGAACTTGGGGCTACAATGAGCAGTTCTTC.

This clone was detected only once. The genes are TRBV18 and TRBJ1-1; D gene ambiguous. Germline loops: CDR1 KGHSH, CDR2 LQKENI. This CDR3 contains 13 residues. Trimming removed 2 bases from V and 4 bases from J, with 8 bases in between. CDR3 region: CASSPSVSTEAFF. In DNA, the CDR3 is TGTGCCAGCTCACCATCAGTTAGCACTGAAGCTTTCTTT.

V and J are TRBV19 and TRBJ1-1; a possible D gene is TRBD1 (6 bases). Between the trimmed V and J ends, which lost 4 bases and 6 bases, there was a span of 21 bases. There are 16 residues in the CDR3. Germline V lookup: CDR1 LNHDA, CDR2 SQIVND (reference sequence). The CDR3 coding sequence is TGTGCCAGTAGTACGTGGGCGGGGGGCTTGATCGCTGAAGCTTTCTTT. This sequence encodes CASSTWAGGLIAEAFF. Supplemented by reference TRBV19 and TRBJ1-1, the full variable domain reads DGGITQSPKYLFRKEGQNVTLSCEQNLNHDAMYWYRQDPGQGLRLIYYSQIVNDFQKGDIAEGYSVSREKKESFPLTVTSAQKNPTAFYLCASSTWAGGLIAEAFFGQGTRLTVV.

The V and J genes are TRBV13 and TRBJ2-7, with 7 bases lining up with TRBD2. The CDR3 contains 14 residues. Trimming cost V 3 bases and J 4 bases; bases outside gene matches: 6. Looked up from germline, CDR1 is PRHDT and CDR2 is FYEKMQ (reference sequence). The CDR3 coding sequence is TGTGCCAGCAGCTTCGGCGGGAGTACTTACGAGCAGTACTTC. Protein product: CASSFGGSTYEQYF.

This chain joins TRBV19 and TRBJ1-4; no reliable D call. The ends were cut back, 5 bases at V and 5 bases at J, with 12 bases in the middle. CDR3 length: 14 residues. CDR1 and CDR2 (germline): LNHDA, SQIVND (reference sequence). CDR3 residues: CASSVRQLNEKLFF. The CDR3 DNA reads TGTGCCAGTAGTGTCCGGCAGCTCAATGAAAAACTGTTTTTT.